These T cell receptor beta chains were read from a single sample in a study of T cells in Graves' hyperthyroidism and ophthalmopathy. Using its own MiXCR run on the multiplex PCR reads, TCRdb lists one record per CDR3 protein. The table has over 300,000 distinct CDR3 sequences, roughly 15% seen once. The material sequenced was blood. All receptors come from a woman aged 35 to 49 with Graves' ophthalmopathy. Each CDR3 is given with its conserved first and last residue. Each record gives: D gene, clone size, V gene, J gene, CDR3 protein, CDR3 DNA. D genes are given only for firm matches. Clone size is not always given. Where it is, it says once, few, many or a class for expanded clones.

>TRBD2|many|TRBV6-1|TRBJ2-2
CASSSSGRLGELFF
TGTGCCAGCAGTTCTAGCGGGAGATTGGGGGAGCTGTTTTTT
>.|many|TRBV28|TRBJ1-5
CASSLPPGYSNQPQHF
TGTGCCAGCAGTTTACCACCGGGGTATAGCAATCAGCCCCAGCATTTT
>.|many|TRBV6-2/TRBV6-3|TRBJ1-2
CAAAASNYGYTF
TGTGCCGCGGCAGCCAGTAACTATGGCTACACCTTC
>.|many|TRBV6-5|TRBJ2-7
CASSYPGAGAYEQYF
TGTGCCAGCAGTTACCCCGGGGCTGGGGCCTACGAGCAGTACTTC
>.|.|TRBV7-2|TRBJ1-2
CASTRGGLSYTF
TGTGCCAGCACCCGGGGAGGGCTTAGCTACACCTTC
>.|few|TRBV11-2|TRBJ1-6
CASSRGSHNSPLHF
TGTGCCAGCAGCCGGGGGTCCCATAATTCACCCCTCCACTTT
>TRBD1|many|TRBV20-1|TRBJ1-1
CSALQGGIAEAFF
TGCAGTGCTCTACAGGGGGGTATAGCTGAAGCTTTCTTT
>.|many|TRBV20-1|TRBJ2-5
CSPLAPGEETQYF
TGCAGTCCGCTAGCCCCGGGAGAAGAGACCCAGTACTTC
>.|.|TRBV19|TRBJ1-5
CASSIGGQPSNQPQHF
TGTGCCAGTAGTATAGGGGGCCAACCGAGCAATCAGCCCCAGCATTTT
>TRBD1|many|TRBV6-1|TRBJ1-1
CASSSSTGQVVTEAFF
TGTGCCAGCAGTTCGTCGACAGGGCAGGTAGTTACTGAAGCTTTCTTT
>TRBD2|many|TRBV7-6|TRBJ2-7
CASSLAEGGPTYEQYF
TGTGCCAGCAGCTTAGCGGAGGGAGGGCCCACCTACGAGCAGTACTTC
>TRBD2|many|TRBV28|TRBJ2-5
CASSLPSGPGTQYF
TGTGCCAGCAGTTTACCTAGCGGACCAGGGACCCAGTACTTC
>TRBD1|.|TRBV11-1|TRBJ2-4
CASSLGDSRNIQYF
TGTGCCAGCAGCCTAGGGGACAGTAGAAACATTCAGTACTTC
>.|many|TRBV10-3|TRBJ1-1
CAISGVTTENTEAFF
TGTGCCATCAGTGGAGTCACGACAGAGAACACTGAAGCTTTCTTT
>TRBD1|many|TRBV29-1|TRBJ2-7
CSVGTGQPHYEQYF
TGCAGCGTGGGGACAGGGCAACCCCACTACGAGCAGTACTTC
>.|many|TRBV20-1|TRBJ1-1
CSAPGDTEAFF
TGCAGTGCCCCCGGTGACACTGAAGCTTTCTTT